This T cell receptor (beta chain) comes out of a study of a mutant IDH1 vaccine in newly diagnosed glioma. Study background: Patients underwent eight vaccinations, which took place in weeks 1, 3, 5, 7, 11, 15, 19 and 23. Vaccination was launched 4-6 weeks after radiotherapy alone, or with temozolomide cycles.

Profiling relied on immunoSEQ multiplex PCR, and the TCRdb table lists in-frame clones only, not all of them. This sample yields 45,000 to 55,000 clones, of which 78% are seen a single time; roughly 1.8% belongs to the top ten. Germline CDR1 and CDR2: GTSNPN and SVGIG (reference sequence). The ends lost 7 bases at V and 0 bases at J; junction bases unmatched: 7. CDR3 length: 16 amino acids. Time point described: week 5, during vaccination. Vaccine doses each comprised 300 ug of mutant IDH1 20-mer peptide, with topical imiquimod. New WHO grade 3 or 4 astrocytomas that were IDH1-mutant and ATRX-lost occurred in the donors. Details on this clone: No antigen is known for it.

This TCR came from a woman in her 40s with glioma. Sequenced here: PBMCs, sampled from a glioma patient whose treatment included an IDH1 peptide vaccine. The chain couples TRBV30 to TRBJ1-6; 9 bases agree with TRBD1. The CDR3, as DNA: TGTGCCTTCCTTACAGGGGGCCCCTCCTATAATTCACCCCTCCACTTT. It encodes CAFLTGGPSYNSPLHF.